The following is a T cell receptor beta chain sequence with its context. These data come from a study of shared clonotypes between healthy human individuals. CDR3 length: 16 amino acids. Germline CDR1 and CDR2: SGHTA and FQGTGA. With 2 bases removed from V and 0 bases from J, the gap between germline ends came to 10 bases. TCRdb's copy holds only in-frame clones and misses some; the assay was immunoSEQ multiplex PCR. The repertoire holds approximately 2.5 million clones, with over 85% as singletons. Input material: naive CD4+ T cells from PBMCs. Noted subset: CD45RA+ positively selected. The rearrangement links TRBV7-3 to TRBJ2-2; D is unclear. The clonotype comes from a man younger than 30 in good health. Some clones in this sample may be carry-over from other donors' samples. This chain's CDR3 is CASSLLPRSNTGELFF. For the CDR3, the DNA is TGTGCCAGCAGCTTACTCCCACGTTCGAACACCGGGGAGCTGTTTTTT. Variable domain in full (rest from reference TRBV7-3 and TRBJ2-2): GAGVSQTPSNKVTEKGKYVELRCDPISGHTALYWYRQSLGQGPEFLIYFQGTGAADDSGLPNDRFFAVRPEGSVSTLKIQRTERGDSAVYLCASSLLPRSNTGELFFGEGSRLTVL.